This T cell receptor beta chain is from a study of Ad26.COV2.S vaccination and SARS-CoV-2 variants. TCRdb keeps only in-frame clones here, not all; method: immunoSEQ multiplex PCR. The sample contains over 110,000 clones, just over 85% of which appear only once. As for this clone: No antigen is known for it.

Deletions cut 3 bases from V and 10 bases from J, with 12 bases between. This CDR3 has 12 residues. CDR1 and CDR2 from the germline V gene are MNHEY and SVGAGI. Notes on the study in general: Non-spike TCR breadth did not differ much between vaccine and placebo recipients. Assessments of TCR breadth and depth may have underestimated the total T cell responses. People who got the vaccine had more spike-specific TCR breadth than people who got placebo. The authors reported substantial breadth in spike-specific CD8+ and CD4+ T cell responses after vaccination.

The clonotype comes from a human donor who had recovered from COVID-19. V is TRBV6-5 and J is TRBJ1-2; D is unclear. The material sequenced was peripheral blood, taken after recovery from COVID-19. The CDR3 sequence is CASSYGLRDYTF. CDR3 in DNA: TGTGCCAGCAGTTATGGCCTACGAGACTACACCTTC.